The T cell receptor beta chain described here comes from a study of blood T cell repertoires in COVID-19. Overall study context: Samples taken during acute and convalescent COVID-19 were collected in the United States, Italy and Spain. PBMCs, B-cell-depleted T cells, or T cells were the source of the cDNA or gDNA that made up the material.

In the original processing: Amplification of reference gene primers was used by the study to estimate nucleated cell counts. Sequencing was performed with immunoSEQ multiplex PCR; in TCRdb, only in-frame clones are kept and a portion is missing. Clonal size and the V and J genes are those of that table, whereas D and trimming came from the DNA. The table shows a few hundred thousand clones, with about 83% occurring only once. This sequence was found in a woman in her forties or fifties with acute or convalescent COVID-19. The sequencing sample was made of peripheral blood.

CDR3 loop: CASSLGRFQETQYF. In DNA form, the CDR3 reads TGTGCCAGCAGTTTAGGCAGGTTCCAAGAGACCCAGTACTTC. This chain connects TRBV28 to TRBJ2-5, with D unresolved. This CDR3 contains 14 residues. The germline gives CDR1 MDHEN, CDR2 SYDVKM. Trimming pared 2 bases from V and 1 base from J, leaving 8 bases between. Combining the CDR3 with reference TRBV28 and TRBJ2-5 gives the whole variable domain DVKVTQSSRYLVKRTGEKVFLECVQDMDHENMFWYRQDPGLGLRLIYFSYDVKMKEKGDIPEGYSVSREKKERFSLILESASTNQTSMYLCASSLGRFQETQYFGPGTRLLVL.